The clone carrying this T cell receptor (beta chain) was seen a few times. Antigen: not known. CDR1 MNHNS and CDR2 SASEGT come from the germline V gene. The CDR3 consists of 14 residues. V was clipped by 7 bases and J by 1 base, with 13 bases between them. The source of the sample is a study of T-cell reconstitution after alpha-beta-depleted transplantation in children. Study-wide results and limits: Newly produced T cells mostly provided counts and TCRbeta diversity after one year, as hyperexpanded clones declined. The study traced high day-60 TCRbeta diversity in some patients to surviving recipient T cells and thymic progenitors. Reportedly, roughly two months post-transplant, alpha-beta T cells arose from several hundred expanded graft clones.

A TCRbeta library incorporating unique molecular identifiers was prepared. TCRdb re-called the PCR reads through MiXCR, storing one row per CDR3 protein. The sample includes about 830,000 distinct CDR3 sequences, roughly 15% of them seen just once. The source is a male patient younger than 18 who had a stem cell transplant for acute lymphoblastic leukemia, so the T cells may come from the graft donor. Specimen: PBMCs, mostly from graft donor cells, collected 360 days after TCRalphabeta/CD19-depleted stem cell transplant. This chain connects TRBV6-1 to TRBJ1-1; D not certain. CDR3 coding DNA: TGTGCCAGCACGGTAGGAGGGAGGAACACTGAAGCTTTCTTT. Protein: CASTVGGRNTEAFF.